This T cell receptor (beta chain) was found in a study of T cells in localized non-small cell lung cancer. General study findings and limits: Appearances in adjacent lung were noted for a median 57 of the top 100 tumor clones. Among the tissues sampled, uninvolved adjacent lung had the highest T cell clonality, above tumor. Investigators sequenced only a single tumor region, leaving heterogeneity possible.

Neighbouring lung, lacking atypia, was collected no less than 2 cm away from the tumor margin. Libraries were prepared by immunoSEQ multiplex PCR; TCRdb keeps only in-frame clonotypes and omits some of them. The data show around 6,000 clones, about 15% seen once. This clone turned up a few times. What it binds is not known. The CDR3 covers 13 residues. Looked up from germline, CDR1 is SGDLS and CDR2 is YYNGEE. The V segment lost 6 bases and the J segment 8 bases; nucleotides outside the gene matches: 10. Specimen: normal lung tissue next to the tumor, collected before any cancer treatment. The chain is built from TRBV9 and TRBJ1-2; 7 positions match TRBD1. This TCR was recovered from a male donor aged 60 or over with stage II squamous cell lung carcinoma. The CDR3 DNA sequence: TGTGCCAGCATTCTAGACAGGGCTGGAGGCTACACCTTC. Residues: CASILDRAGGYTF. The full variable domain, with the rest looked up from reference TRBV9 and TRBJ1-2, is DSGVTQTPKHLITATGQRVTLRCSPRSGDLSVYWYQQSLDQGLQFLIQYYNGEERAKGNILERFSAQQFPDLHSELNLSSLELGDSALYFCASILDRAGGYTFGSGTRLTVV.